This TCR beta chain was sequenced during a study of CD8 T cells and mutated HIV epitopes (dated by TCRdb to the early 2020s). In terms of the full investigation: The acutely infected subjects were chosen according to the epitope form in the transmitted founder virus of each subject and according to the ELISpot responses of each subject. Of 165 subjects screened, the criteria for sorting epitope-specific T cells were met by only a subset. The cohort comprised seven chronically and a handful of acutely HIV-infected subjects. The study sequenced single-cell TCR alpha/beta chains of CD8+ T cells specific for non-adapted (NAE) and adapted (AE) forms of four HIV Nef epitopes. The epitopes tested varied from subject to subject, and RF10 was the only epitope looked at in both acute and chronic HIV infection. The epitopes were TL10, KY11, RF10 and TY8.

Findings and caveats that apply to the study as a whole: The authors acknowledged that the main limitations were the small number of subjects and how diverse the clinical presentations of those subjects were. Only cells that had both an alpha and a beta chain were included, and some wells contained multiple alpha and beta chain CDR3s. Single-reactive CD8+ T cells were observed only in acutely infected subjects, suggesting that clonal selection possibly occurs between acute and chronic infection. Higher clonality was observed in dual tetramer+ cells from chronic subjects than in those from acute subjects (mean difference roughly 0.29), although the study was underpowered for detection of a significant difference.

The time point label of this sample denotes: sampled during acute HIV-1 infection (about 23-92 days post infection). Peripheral blood mononuclear cells were isolated from leukapheresis or whole blood by Ficoll density gradient separation and then cryopreserved. Without stimulation, thawed PBMCs were stained with HLA class I tetramers loaded with the NAE or AE epitope to identify resting antigen-specific CD8+ T cells. A BD FACS Aria III was used to sort single CD8+ T cells into 96-well plates that held lysis buffer. Comment on this clonotype: A far larger clone is one base from this, pointing to a likely read error.

The method behind the library was single-cell sequencing. Single-cell cDNA was made with a method adapted from Smart-seq2 and MARS-Seq that used oligo-dT primers carrying well-specific UMIs and KAPA HiFi first-round PCR. Pooled first-round products underwent nested PCR with template-switch oligo forward primers and barcoded reverse primers specific to the TCR alpha and beta chains. The products were purified with AMPure XP, indexed with TruSeq adapters, and then quantified with the KAPA Universal qPCR Library Quantification Kit. An Illumina MiSeq with 2x300 bp paired-end chemistry was used to sequence the TCR libraries. The original pipeline was this. Quality-filtered reads were demultiplexed to wells, mapped to the TCRA and TCRB loci, assigned to clonotypes with MiXCR, and analysed in VGAS. A modified version of the VDJfasta platform was used to deconvolute the TCR data. An analysis of CDR3 overlap between plates ruled out large-scale cross-plate contamination. Clonality was computed as one minus the ratio of unique productive CDR3s to total productive CDR3s. The public reads were run again by TCRdb, first through fastp at Q25 and then through MiXCR, and only productive beta chains were kept. Duplicate CDR3 protein sequences are folded into a single record with the most common DNA and genes. TCRdb, not the authors, supplied the V and J calls. Present in this sample are over a hundred distinct CDR3 sequences, 40% to 55% of which were seen just once. Jointly, the top ten make up approximately 94% of the sample.

The CDR3 spans 16 residues, from the cysteine through the phenylalanine. Kept here is only the CDR3 DNA, which spans 48 bases and is read in frame from base 1. V is cut back by 8 bases and J by 4 bases, with 13 bases in the junction unmatched. CDR1 and CDR2 are drawn from the germline V gene: SNHLY, FYNNEI. The source was CD8+ T cells sorted from blood by dual tetramer staining, collected during acute HIV infection. The label giving this sample's cell subset or site can be read as: cells binding both NAE and AE RF10 tetramers (cross-reactive), unstimulated. This chain is built from TRBV2 and TRBJ2-7, with 11 bases matching TRBD2. This sequence originates from a man aged 18 to 35 with HIV-1 infection. This receptor has the CDR3 CASGQSLAGGSYEQYF. The nucleotide sequence is TGTGCCAGCGGCCAGAGCCTAGCGGGGGGATCTTACGAGCAGTACTTC.